These 19 T cell receptor beta chains originate from one sample sequenced in a study of blood T cell repertoires in COVID-19. The data were produced by immunoSEQ multiplex PCR, yet TCRdb's version contains in-frame clones alone and is incomplete. The table lists 90,000 to 150,000 clones, approximately 80% of them singletons. Material for sequencing was peripheral blood. These receptors originate from a woman over 75 with acute or convalescent COVID-19.

The chain recombines TRBV7-2 with TRBJ2-1; D is unclear. Trimming pared 5 bases from V and 6 bases from J, leaving 8 bases between. Germline V gene lookup returns CDR1 SGHTA and CDR2 FQGNSA. There are 12 residues in the CDR3. The CDR3 sequence: CASSRLRNEQFF. The CDR3 region has the DNA TGTGCCAGCAGCCGACTTCGCAATGAGCAGTTCTTC. The variable domain in full, completed from reference TRBV7-2 and TRBJ2-1, reads GAGVSQSPSNKVTEKGKDVELRCDPISGHTALYWYRQSLGQGLEFLIYFQGNSAPDKSGLPSDRFSAERTGGSVSTLTIQRTQQEDSAVYLCASSRLRNEQFFGPGTRLTVL.

The chain is built from TRBV5-1 and TRBJ1-2; D perhaps matches TRBD1 (5 bases). The CDR3 runs 14 residues. Germline V lookup: CDR1 SGHRS, CDR2 YFSETQ. Trimming took 0 bases from V and 3 from J, leaving 9 bases between them. The CDR3 DNA follows: TGCGCCAGCAGCTTGGAGGGGCCCTACTATGGCTACACCTTC. Translated, it gives CASSLEGPYYGYTF.

The V and J genes are TRBV18 and TRBJ1-1, with a possible D match to TRBD1 (6 bases). The CDR3 has 14 amino acids. V lost 8 bases and J 0 bases, leaving 13 bases between the germline ends. Germline CDR1 and CDR2: KGHSH and LQKENI. DNA of the CDR3: TGTGCCAGCAGACCCACAGGGATGAACACTGAAGCTTTCTTT. It codes for CASRPTGMNTEAFF.

The chain recombines TRBV7-9 with TRBJ2-2, with TRBD2 identical over 10 bases. The CDR3 has 17 residues. CDR1 and CDR2 from the germline V gene are SEHNR and FQNEAQ (reference sequence). V gave up 5 bases and J gave up 2 bases; unmatched junction bases: 8. The CDR3 region is CASSRRTSGPNTGELFF. The CDR3 nucleotides read TGTGCCAGCAGCCGTCGGACTAGCGGACCAAACACCGGGGAGCTGTTTTTT.

The chain recombines TRBV6-5 with TRBJ1-1; no reliable D call. With 2 bases removed from V and 1 base from J, the gap between germline ends came to 8 bases. CDR1 and CDR2 from the germline V gene are MNHEY and SVGAGI. This CDR3 contains 14 residues. CDR3 amino acids: CASSYVAGNTEAFF. CDR3 sequence (DNA): TGTGCCAGCAGTTACGTCGCAGGGAACACTGAAGCTTTCTTT.

This rearrangement joins TRBV5-4 to TRBJ2-2, with D possibly being TRBD2 (6 bases). With 4 bases removed from V and 5 bases from J, the gap between germline ends came to 12 bases. This CDR3 contains 14 residues. Per germline, CDR1 SGHNT and CDR2 YYREEE (reference sequence). The CDR3 DNA is TGTGCCAGCAGCAAGGACTATCGAACCGGGGAGCTGTTTTTT. Protein product: CASSKDYRTGELFF. Looking up the rest from reference TRBV5-4 and TRBJ2-2 gives the full variable domain: ETGVTQSPTHLIKTRGQQVTLRCSSQSGHNTVSWYQQALGQGPQFIFQYYREEENGRGNFPPRFSGLQFPNYSSELNVNALELDDSALYLCASSKDYRTGELFFGEGSRLTVL.

The chain links TRBV19 to TRBJ1-6; 7 bases are a match to TRBD1. The CDR3 has 14 residues. Germline CDR1 reads LNHDA; CDR2 reads SQIVND (reference sequence). Unmatched junction bases numbered 7, after V lost 5 bases and J lost 9 bases. CDR3 sequence (DNA): TGTGCCAGTAGTCAAGGGACAGTACCTTCACCCCTCCACTTT. Protein product: CASSQGTVPSPLHF.

V is TRBV30 and J is TRBJ1-1; 9 bases match TRBD1. The CDR3 is 14 residues long. Looked up from germline, CDR1 is GTSNPN and CDR2 is SVGIG (reference sequence). V gave up 5 bases and J gave up 2 bases; unmatched junction bases: 6. The CDR3 DNA is TGTGCCTGGGGGTGGGGACAGGGAAACACTGAAGCTTTCTTT. This sequence encodes CAWGWGQGNTEAFF.

The chain joins TRBV4-1 to TRBJ1-1, with 8 bases that match TRBD1. This CDR3 region has 15 residues. V lost 8 bases and J lost 2; bases outside the gene matches: 10. The germline gives CDR1 MGHRA, CDR2 YSYEKL. The CDR3: CASGGQAQKNTEAFF. CDR3 nucleotide sequence: TGCGCCAGCGGGGGACAGGCACAGAAAAACACTGAAGCTTTCTTT.

The chain combines TRBV7-2 with TRBJ1-5; 9 nucleotides agree with TRBD1. The length of the CDR3 is 15 residues. The trim removed 4 bases at V and 2 bases at J, leaving 3 bases unmatched. From germline, CDR1 is SGHTA and CDR2 FQGNSA. CDR3 nucleotides: TGTGCCAGCAGCTGGGGACAGGGTGGCAATCAGCCCCAGCATTTT. Its translation: CASSWGQGGNQPQHF. Filled out from reference TRBV7-2 and TRBJ1-5, the complete variable domain reads GAGVSQSPSNKVTEKGKDVELRCDPISGHTALYWYRQSLGQGLEFLIYFQGNSAPDKSGLPSDRFSAERTGGSVSTLTIQRTQQEDSAVYLCASSWGQGGNQPQHFGDGTRLSIL.

This clone was seen more than once but under ten times. The V gene is TRBV5-1, the J gene TRBJ1-1; D is uncertain. Deletions cut 5 bases from V and 0 bases from J, with 8 bases between. CDR3 size: 13 residues. CDR1 and CDR2 from the germline V gene are SGHRS and YFSETQ. The CDR3 region has the DNA TGCGCCAGCAGTATAGCCATGAACACTGAAGCTTTCTTT. This sequence encodes CASSIAMNTEAFF.

The chain uses TRBV27 and TRBJ2-3; D may be TRBD2 (6 bases). Per germline, CDR1 MNHEY and CDR2 SMNVEV (reference sequence). The CDR3 has 13 residues. Trimming took 5 bases from V and 6 from J, leaving 12 bases between them. The CDR3 sequence is CASSTRGGDTQYF. In DNA form, the CDR3 reads TGTGCCAGCAGTACACGAGGAGGGGATACGCAGTATTTT.

The chain employs TRBV18 and TRBJ1-1, with D perhaps TRBD1 (6 bases). CDR3 size: 15 residues. Trimming took 3 bases from V and 1 from J, leaving 12 bases between them. From germline, CDR1 is KGHSH and CDR2 LQKENI. Here the CDR3 reads CASSPQATGNTEAFF. The CDR3 DNA reads as TGTGCCAGCTCACCCCAGGCGACAGGGAACACTGAAGCTTTCTTT.

This clone was found once. The chain carries TRBV6-1 and TRBJ1-1, with D perhaps TRBD1 (6 bases). Trimming took 0 bases from V and 0 from J, leaving 8 bases between them. Germline V gene data show CDR1 as MNHNS and CDR2 as SASEGT. The length of the CDR3 is 15 residues. CDR3 bases: TGTGCCAGCAGTGAAGCAGGGGGAATGAACACTGAAGCTTTCTTT. Protein sequence: CASSEAGGMNTEAFF.

J is TRBJ1-1 and V is TRBV3-1 (or the pseudogene TRBV3-2); possibly TRBD1 for D (6 bases). Trimming cost V 2 bases and J 8 bases, with 12 bases left between them. Germline V CDR1 and CDR2: LGHDT, YNNKEL (reference sequence). This CDR3 spans 13 amino acids. DNA for the CDR3: TGTGCCAGCAGCCAATCACGGACAGACGAAGCTTTCTTT. It encodes CASSQSRTDEAFF.

This clone was observed once. This chain uses TRBV7-2 with TRBJ2-2, with D hard to call. The CDR3 is 13 residues long. V lost 3 bases and J lost 3, with 5 bases in between. Germline CDR1 is SGHTA and CDR2 is FQGNSA. In nucleotides, the CDR3 is TGTGCCAGCAGCTTCCAGTACACCGGGGAGCTGTTTTTT. It encodes CASSFQYTGELFF.

The chain has TRBV28 and TRBJ2-3; TRBD2 matches 7 bases. The CDR3 has 16 amino acids. Germline V lookup: CDR1 MDHEN, CDR2 SYDVKM. After removal of 5 bases from V and 4 bases from J, the junction contained 12 bases not matched to a gene. CDR3 residues: CASSGNPASGADTQYF. CDR3 DNA: TGTGCCAGCAGTGGGAACCCGGCTAGCGGAGCAGATACGCAGTATTTT.

The V call is TRBV7-9, the J call TRBJ1-2; D is unclear. Germline values: CDR1 SEHNR, CDR2 FQNEAQ (reference sequence). V was trimmed by 1 base and J by 0 bases, leaving 6 bases between them. The CDR3 has 14 residues. CDR3 DNA: TGTGCCAGCAGCTTAGGACAAGCTAACTATGGCTACACCTTC. Translated: CASSLGQANYGYTF.

A remark on this clone: The identical CDR3 is also encoded by other nucleotide sequences in the sample. This sequence joins TRBV24-1 and TRBJ1-2, with 11 positions matching TRBD1. The CDR3 is 16 amino acids. The germline V gene encodes CDR1 KGHDR and CDR2 SFDVKD. The ends lost 3 bases at V and 4 bases at J; junction bases unmatched: 6. The CDR3 spells CATSDPRTGGVYGYTF. The CDR3 bases are TGTGCCACCAGTGATCCTCGGACAGGGGGCGTCTATGGCTACACCTTC.